The 24 T cell receptor beta chains below were found in one sample sequenced in a study of shared clonotypes between healthy human individuals. Clones were sequenced by immunoSEQ multiplex PCR, and TCRdb holds only the in-frame ones, with some missing. The table lists about 1.1 million clones, 75% to 80% of them singletons. Sequenced input: memory CD4+ T cells from PBMCs. Subset given: CD45RA-negative fraction. The source is a man aged 18 to 30 in good health. Some clones in this sample may be carry-over from other donors' samples.

J is TRBJ2-1 and V is TRBV10-1; no firm D call. V lost 4 bases and J lost 7, with 17 bases in between. This CDR3 contains 15 residues. CDR1 WNHNN and CDR2 SYGVQD come from the germline V gene (reference sequence). CDR3 nucleotide sequence: TGCGCCAGCAGTGTTCGGAGCATTCCCTCTAATGAGCAGTTCTTC. This gives the protein CASSVRSIPSNEQFF.

This clone was seen a single time. The chain links TRBV9 to TRBJ2-6, with 9 nucleotides matching TRBD1. The CDR3 length is 19 residues. The ends lost 3 bases at V and 3 bases at J; junction bases unmatched: 13. Germline values: CDR1 SGDLS, CDR2 YYNGEE. DNA of the CDR3: TGTGCCAGCAGCGCGGATAGGACAGGGGCGGGAGTTGGGGCCAACGTCCTGACTTTC. Its protein is CASSADRTGAGVGANVLTF.

V and J are TRBV5-1 and TRBJ2-1; 11 nucleotides line up with TRBD2. This CDR3 comprises 12 residues. The germline gives CDR1 SGHRS, CDR2 YFSETQ. J gave up 14 bases and V 2 bases, and 3 bases lay outside the gene matches. In DNA, the CDR3 is TGCGCCAGCAGCTTCACTAGCGGGGGCGAGTTCTTC. This gives the protein CASSFTSGGEFF.

V is TRBV6-1 and J is TRBJ1-5; D is ambiguous. V was shortened by 4 bases and J by 7 bases, with 11 bases between the two germline ends. The CDR3 extends over 13 amino acids. CDR1 and CDR2 (germline): MNHNS, SASEGT. The CDR3 loop is CASSVGSGQPQHF. In DNA form, the CDR3 reads TGTGCCAGCAGTGTGGGTTCCGGGCAGCCCCAGCATTTT.

This chain joins TRBV14 and TRBJ1-2, with D uncertain. Germline CDR1 is SGHDN and CDR2 is FVKESK. Trimming took off 2 bases at V and 8 bases at J, with 15 bases between the two ends. The CDR3 runs 14 residues. The CDR3 loop reads CASSQLPTRAGYTF. In DNA, the CDR3 is TGTGCCAGCAGCCAACTCCCGACCCGGGCCGGCTACACCTTC.

V is TRBV7-7 and J is TRBJ2-1, with 7 bases matching TRBD2. CDR1 and CDR2 from the germline V gene are SSHAT and FNYEAQ (reference sequence). J lost 0 bases, V lost 1 base, and 3 bases had no gene match. CDR3 length: 16 amino acids. The CDR3 DNA follows: TGTGCCAGCAGCTTAGTCCTAGCGGACTCCTACAATGAGCAGTTCTTC. It codes for CASSLVLADSYNEQFF.

J is TRBJ1-3 and V is TRBV10-3; no definite D call. V shed 2 bases and J shed 2 bases, with 13 bases lying between them. CDR1 is ENHRY, CDR2 SYGVKD, per germline. The CDR3 length is 16 residues. The CDR3 sequence: CAISEVGSRTGNTIYF. CDR3 bases: TGTGCCATCAGTGAGGTCGGATCGAGAACTGGAAACACCATATATTTT.

The chain employs TRBV29-1 and TRBJ2-5; 11 nucleotides match TRBD1. Germline loops: CDR1 SQVTM, CDR2 ANQGSEA. The CDR3 is made up of 13 amino acids. Germline trimming cut 7 bases from V and 5 bases from J; bases unmatched to any gene: 6. The CDR3 loop is CSARTGGRETQYF. Written as DNA, the CDR3 is TGCAGCGCTCGGACAGGGGGCAGGGAGACCCAGTACTTC.

This clone is a singleton in its sample. The chain recombines TRBV5-1 with TRBJ2-1; 10 bases line up with TRBD2. Trimming at V came to 5 bases and at J to 8 bases, leaving 10 bases not matched to a gene. This CDR3 spans 15 amino acids. From germline, CDR1 is SGHRS and CDR2 YFSETQ. The CDR3 nucleotides read TGCGCCAGCAGTACAGCGGGAGGGGTTTTTGATGAGCAGTTCTTC. Translation gives CASSTAGGVFDEQFF.

This clone was observed a handful of times. This rearrangement joins TRBV5-4 to TRBJ1-1; D is possibly TRBD1 (5 bases). V was trimmed by 5 bases and J by 0 bases, leaving 17 bases between them. Germline V gene data show CDR1 as SGHNT and CDR2 as YYREEE (reference sequence). CDR3 length: 16 amino acids. CDR3 region: CASSGQGLQVNTEAFF. CDR3 sequence (DNA): TGTGCCAGCAGTGGACAAGGGTTGCAAGTGAACACTGAAGCTTTCTTT.

This clone has a count of ten or more. The chain combines TRBV7-2 with TRBJ1-5; maybe TRBD1 (6 bases). Trimming took off 3 bases at V and 5 bases at J, with 14 bases between the two ends. The germline V gene has CDR1 SGHTA and CDR2 FQGNSA. The CDR3 loop spans 15 amino acids. The CDR3 bases are TGTGCCAGCAGCTTTAGCGGACAGCTCCATCAGCCCCAGCATTTT. Translating it yields CASSFSGQLHQPQHF.

The chain links TRBV28 to TRBJ2-6; 7 bases map to TRBD1. V trimming: 2 bases; J trimming: 8 bases; junction bases outside the gene matches: 6. The CDR3 is 15 amino acids. CDR1 and CDR2 (germline): MDHEN, SYDVKM. As DNA, the CDR3 is TGTGCCAGCAGTTTAGACAGGGTGGCATCCAACGTCCTGACTTTC. The encoded protein is CASSLDRVASNVLTF.

About this clone: This may arise from a read error, as a much more abundant clone is one base away. Other DNA sequences within the sample encode an identical CDR3. Here the CDR3 reads CASSLDTPNYGYTF. The CDR3 nucleotides read TGCGCCAGCAGCTTGGACACCCCAAACTATGGCTACACCTTC. J is TRBJ1-2 and V is TRBV5-1, with D hard to call. With 0 bases removed from V and 2 bases from J, the gap between germline ends came to 8 bases. In germline, CDR1 is SGHRS, CDR2 YFSETQ. This CDR3 comprises 14 residues.

The chain joins TRBV15 to TRBJ2-3; no clear D gene. Germline lookup yields CDR1 LNHNV and CDR2 YYDKDF (reference sequence). Trimming left V 6 bases short and J 6 bases short, with 7 bases between. The CDR3 is 11 residues long. CDR3 sequence (DNA): TGTGCCACCAGAGGGATGGATACGCAGTATTTT. Translation: CATRGMDTQYF.

This clone showed up many times. For the CDR3, the DNA is TGTGCCAGCAGCCAAGACGGGACAGGGACCTACGAGCAGTACTTC. Translating gives CASSQDGTGTYEQYF. V is TRBV4-2 and J is TRBJ2-7; 9 nucleotides align to TRBD1. Germline lookup yields CDR1 LGHNA and CDR2 YNFKEQ. The V and J ends lost 0 bases and 2 bases, in that order; junction bases with no gene match: 2. This CDR3 comprises 15 residues.

The rearrangement uses TRBV7-9 and TRBJ2-7; TRBD1 agrees at 9 bases. The V segment lost 3 bases and the J segment 1 base; nucleotides outside the gene matches: 7. In germline, CDR1 is SEHNR, CDR2 FQNEAQ (reference sequence). The CDR3 runs to 16 residues. CDR3 bases: TGTGCCAGCAGCTTCGGGACAGGGCGTTTTTCCTACGAGCAGTACTTC. This encodes CASSFGTGRFSYEQYF. The complete variable domain, with remaining parts taken from reference TRBV7-9 and TRBJ2-7, reads DTGVSQNPRHKITKRGQNVTFRCDPISEHNRLYWYRQTLGQGPEFLTYFQNEAQLEKSRLLSDRFSAERPKGSFSTLEIQRTEQGDSAMYLCASSFGTGRFSYEQYFGPGTRLTVT.

The chain employs TRBV5-4 and TRBJ2-1, with 12 positions matching TRBD1. From germline, CDR1 is SGHNT and CDR2 YYREEE (reference sequence). Trimming cost V 2 bases and J 9 bases; bases outside gene matches: 9. The CDR3 has 16 amino acids. CDR3 bases: TGTGCCAGCAGCTTCCCCGGGACAGGGGGCTTTTCTGAGCAGTTCTTC. It specifies CASSFPGTGGFSEQFF.

This sequence joins TRBV6-5 and TRBJ1-1; TRBD1 matches 8 bases. Per the germline V gene, CDR1 is MNHEY and CDR2 is SVGAGI. There are 14 residues in the CDR3. V gave up 1 base and J gave up 6 bases; unmatched junction bases: 4. The CDR3: CASSYFDRGSEAFF. CDR3 nucleotides: TGTGCCAGCAGTTACTTTGACAGGGGTTCTGAAGCTTTCTTT.

V usage is TRBV9 and J usage is TRBJ2-2; weak D call: TRBD2 (6 bases). The CDR3 is 16 amino acids. Germline V gene data show CDR1 as SGDLS and CDR2 as YYNGEE. V lost 3 bases to trimming and J lost 1 base, with 13 bases between them. CDR3 nucleotides: TGTGCCAGCAGCGGGGCTCGGAGGGGGAACACCGGGGAGCTGTTTTTT. It is translated as CASSGARRGNTGELFF.

Only one count was recorded for this clone. The chain couples TRBV27 to TRBJ2-7; 8 bases align to TRBD2. Per the germline V gene, CDR1 is MNHEY and CDR2 is SMNVEV (reference sequence). The CDR3 has 16 residues. The V segment lost 6 bases and the J segment 3 bases; nucleotides outside the gene matches: 13. The CDR3, as DNA: TGTGCCAGCAGCCTCCGAGGGACTAGTTGGGTCTACGAGCAGTACTTC. It yields the protein CASSLRGTSWVYEQYF.

The CDR3: CASSYLGQGTDTQYF. The CDR3 DNA is TGTGCCAGCAGCTACCTGGGACAGGGAACAGATACGCAGTATTTT. V and J are TRBV7-3 and TRBJ2-3; 9 bases fit TRBD1. The germline CDR1 and CDR2 sequences are SGHTA and FQGTGA. This CDR3 region has 15 residues. The trim removed 4 bases at V and 3 bases at J, leaving 5 bases unmatched.

This clone was recorded a few times. The sample has other DNA sequences that encode this CDR3 too. The chain combines TRBV7-8 with TRBJ1-1; possible D gene TRBD1, 6 bases. Per the germline V gene, CDR1 is SGHVS and CDR2 is FQNEAQ. Trimming cost V 1 base and J 1 base, with 10 bases left between them. The CDR3 has 15 amino acids. Here the CDR3 reads CASSLGGGRNTEAFF. The CDR3 coding sequence is TGTGCCAGCAGCTTAGGAGGGGGAAGGAACACTGAAGCTTTCTTT.

This clone was counted many times. The chain recombines TRBV4-3 with TRBJ1-1, with D unresolved. This CDR3 has 15 residues. Trimming took 0 bases from V and 1 from J, leaving 9 bases between them. Germline V gene lookup returns CDR1 LGHNA and CDR2 YSLEER. The CDR3 nucleotides read TGCGCCAGCAGCCAAGAGTGGTCGGCGAACACTGAAGCTTTCTTT. It translates to CASSQEWSANTEAFF.

The chain couples TRBV2 to TRBJ2-5; D might be TRBD2 (6 bases). Trimming removed 4 bases from V and 4 bases from J, with 13 bases in between. The CDR3 has 14 amino acids. CDR1 is SNHLY, CDR2 FYNNEI, per germline. Here the CDR3 DNA reads TGTGCCAGCAGTGGGGAGGTTGGTGCAGAGACCCAGTACTTC. Amino acid sequence: CASSGEVGAETQYF.